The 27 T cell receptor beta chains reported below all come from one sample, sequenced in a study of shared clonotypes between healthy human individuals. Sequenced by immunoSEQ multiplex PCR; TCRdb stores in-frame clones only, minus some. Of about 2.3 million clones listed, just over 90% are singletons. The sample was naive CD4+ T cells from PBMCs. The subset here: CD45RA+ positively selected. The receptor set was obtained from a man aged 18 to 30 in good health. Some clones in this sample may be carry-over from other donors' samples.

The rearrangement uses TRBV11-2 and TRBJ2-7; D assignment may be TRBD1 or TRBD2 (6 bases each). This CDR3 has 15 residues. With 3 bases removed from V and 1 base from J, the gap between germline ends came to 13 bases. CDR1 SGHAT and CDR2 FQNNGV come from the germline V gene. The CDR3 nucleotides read TGTGCCAGCAGCTTCGCCAGAGGGGGGTCCTACGAGCAGTACTTC. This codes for CASSFARGGSYEQYF.

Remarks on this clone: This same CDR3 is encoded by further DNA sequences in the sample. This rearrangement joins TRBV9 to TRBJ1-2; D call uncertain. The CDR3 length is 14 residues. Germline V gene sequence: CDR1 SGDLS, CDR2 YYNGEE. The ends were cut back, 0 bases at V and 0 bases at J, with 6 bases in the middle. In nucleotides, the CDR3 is TGTGCCAGCAGCGTAGAGGGTGCTAACTATGGCTACACCTTC. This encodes CASSVEGANYGYTF.

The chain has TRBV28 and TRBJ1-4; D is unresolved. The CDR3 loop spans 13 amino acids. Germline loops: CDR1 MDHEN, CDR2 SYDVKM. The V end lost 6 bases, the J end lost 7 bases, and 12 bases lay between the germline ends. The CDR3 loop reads CASSPATGEKLFF. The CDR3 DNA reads TGTGCCAGCAGCCCCGCCACGGGTGAAAAACTGTTTTTT.

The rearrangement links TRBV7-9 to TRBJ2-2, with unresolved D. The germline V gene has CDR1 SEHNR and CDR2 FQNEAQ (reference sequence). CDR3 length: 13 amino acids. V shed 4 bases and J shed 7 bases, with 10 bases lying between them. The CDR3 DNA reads TGTGCCAGCAGCTCCTACTATGTCGGGGAGCTGTTTTTT. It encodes CASSSYYVGELFF.

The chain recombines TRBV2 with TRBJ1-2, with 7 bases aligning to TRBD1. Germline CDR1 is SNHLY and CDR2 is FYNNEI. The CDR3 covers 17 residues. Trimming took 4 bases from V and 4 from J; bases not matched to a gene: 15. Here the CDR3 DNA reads TGTGCCAGCAGTGCACTAAAAACCGGGACAGATACCTATGGCTACACCTTC. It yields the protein CASSALKTGTDTYGYTF. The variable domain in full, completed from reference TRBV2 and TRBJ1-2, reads EPEVTQTPSHQVTQMGQEVILRCVPISNHLYFYWYRQILGQKVEFLVSFYNNEISEKSEIFDDQFSVERPDGSNFTLKIRSTKLEDSAMYFCASSALKTGTDTYGYTFGSGTRLTVV.

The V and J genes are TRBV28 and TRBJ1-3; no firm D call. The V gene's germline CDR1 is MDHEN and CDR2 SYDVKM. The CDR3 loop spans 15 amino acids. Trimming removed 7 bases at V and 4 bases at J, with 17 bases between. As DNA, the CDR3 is TGTGCCAGCATACCCCCCCCGGGTGGAGGAAACACCATATATTTT. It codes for CASIPPPGGGNTIYF.

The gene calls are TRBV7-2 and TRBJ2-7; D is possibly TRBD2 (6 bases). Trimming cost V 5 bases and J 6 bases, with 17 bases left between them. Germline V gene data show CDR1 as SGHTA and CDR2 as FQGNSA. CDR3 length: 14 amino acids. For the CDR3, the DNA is TGTGCCAGCAGCCCACAAACATTTAGCGGCGAGCAGTACTTC. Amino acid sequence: CASSPQTFSGEQYF.

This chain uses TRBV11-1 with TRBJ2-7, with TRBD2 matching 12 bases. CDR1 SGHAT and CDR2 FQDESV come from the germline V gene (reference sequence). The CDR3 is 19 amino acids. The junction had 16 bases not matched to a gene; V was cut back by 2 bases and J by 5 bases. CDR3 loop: CASSLLRASGRAGENEQYF. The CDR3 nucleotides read TGTGCCAGCAGCTTATTGCGGGCTAGCGGGAGGGCCGGTGAGAACGAGCAGTACTTC.

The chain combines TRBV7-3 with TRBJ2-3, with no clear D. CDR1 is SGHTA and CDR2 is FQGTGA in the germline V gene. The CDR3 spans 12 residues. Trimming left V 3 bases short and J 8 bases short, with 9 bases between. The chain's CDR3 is CASSFLGGTQYF. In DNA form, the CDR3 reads TGTGCCAGCAGCTTCCTAGGCGGTACGCAGTATTTT.

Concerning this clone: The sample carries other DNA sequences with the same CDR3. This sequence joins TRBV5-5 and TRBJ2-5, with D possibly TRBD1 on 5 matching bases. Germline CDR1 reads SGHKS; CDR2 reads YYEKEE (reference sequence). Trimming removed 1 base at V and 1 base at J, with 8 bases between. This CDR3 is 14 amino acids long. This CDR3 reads CASSLLQGQETQYF. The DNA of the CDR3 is TGTGCCAGCAGCTTGTTGCAGGGCCAAGAGACCCAGTACTTC.

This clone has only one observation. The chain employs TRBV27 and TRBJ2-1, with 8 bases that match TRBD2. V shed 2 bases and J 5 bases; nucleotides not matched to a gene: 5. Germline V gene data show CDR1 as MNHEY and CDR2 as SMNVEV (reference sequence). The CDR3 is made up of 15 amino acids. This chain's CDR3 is CASSLTTGLDNEQFF. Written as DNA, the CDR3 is TGTGCCAGCAGTTTAACAACGGGACTAGACAATGAGCAGTTCTTC.

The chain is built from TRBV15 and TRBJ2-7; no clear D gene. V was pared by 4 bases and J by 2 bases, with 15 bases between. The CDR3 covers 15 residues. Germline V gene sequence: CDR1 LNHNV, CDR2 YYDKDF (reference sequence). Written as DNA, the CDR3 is TGTGCCACCAGCACCCTCTTGGGGTCAGCCTACGAGCAGTACTTC. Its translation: CATSTLLGSAYEQYF.

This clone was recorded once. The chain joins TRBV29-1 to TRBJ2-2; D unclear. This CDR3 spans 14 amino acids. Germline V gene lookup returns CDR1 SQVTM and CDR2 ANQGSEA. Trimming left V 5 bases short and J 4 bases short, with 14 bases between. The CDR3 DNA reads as TGCAGCGTTTCTACCCAACCTTCCACCGGGGAGCTGTTTTTT. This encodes CSVSTQPSTGELFF.

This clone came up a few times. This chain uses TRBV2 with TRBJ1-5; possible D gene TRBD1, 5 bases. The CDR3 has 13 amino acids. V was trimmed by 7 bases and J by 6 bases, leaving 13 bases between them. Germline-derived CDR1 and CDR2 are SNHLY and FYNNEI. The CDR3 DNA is TGTGCCAGCATTCAGGGCTTGGGTCAGCCCCAGCATTTT. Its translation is CASIQGLGQPQHF.

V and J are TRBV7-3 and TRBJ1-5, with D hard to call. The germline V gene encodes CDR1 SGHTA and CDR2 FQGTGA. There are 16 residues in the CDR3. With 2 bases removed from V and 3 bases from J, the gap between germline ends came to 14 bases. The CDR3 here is CASSLSTKAINQPQHF. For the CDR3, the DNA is TGTGCCAGCAGCTTATCGACGAAGGCTATCAATCAGCCCCAGCATTTT.

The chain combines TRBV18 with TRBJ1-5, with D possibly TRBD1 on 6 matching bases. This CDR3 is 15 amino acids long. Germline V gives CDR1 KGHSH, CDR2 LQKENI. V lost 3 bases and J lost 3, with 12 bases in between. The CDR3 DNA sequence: TGTGCCAGCTCACCCGGACAGTTACCCAATCAGCCCCAGCATTTT. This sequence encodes CASSPGQLPNQPQHF. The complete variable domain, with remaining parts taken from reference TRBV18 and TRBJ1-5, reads NAGVMQNPRHLVRRRGQEARLRCSPMKGHSHVYWYRQLPEEGLKFMVYLQKENIIDESGMPKERFSAEFPKEGPSILRIQQVVRGDSAAYFCASSPGQLPNQPQHFGDGTRLSIL.

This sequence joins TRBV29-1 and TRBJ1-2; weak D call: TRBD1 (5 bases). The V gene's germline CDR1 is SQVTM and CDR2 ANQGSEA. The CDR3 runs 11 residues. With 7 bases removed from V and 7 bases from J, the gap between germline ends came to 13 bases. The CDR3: CSAMTDTGYTF. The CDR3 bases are TGCAGCGCCATGACAGACACTGGCTACACCTTC.

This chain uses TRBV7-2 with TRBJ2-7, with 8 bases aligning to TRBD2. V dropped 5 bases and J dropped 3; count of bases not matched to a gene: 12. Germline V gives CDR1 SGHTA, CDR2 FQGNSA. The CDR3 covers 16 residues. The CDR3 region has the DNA TGTGCCAGCAGCGCTGGGGCTAGCGGGCCCTACTACGAGCAGTACTTC. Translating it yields CASSAGASGPYYEQYF.

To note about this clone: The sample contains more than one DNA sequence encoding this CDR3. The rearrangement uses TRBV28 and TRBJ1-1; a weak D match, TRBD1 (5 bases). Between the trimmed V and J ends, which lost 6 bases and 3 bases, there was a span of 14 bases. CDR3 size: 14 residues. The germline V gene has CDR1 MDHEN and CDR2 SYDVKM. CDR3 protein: CASSLGRADTEAFF. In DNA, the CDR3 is TGTGCCAGCAGCTTGGGACGGGCTGACACTGAAGCTTTCTTT.

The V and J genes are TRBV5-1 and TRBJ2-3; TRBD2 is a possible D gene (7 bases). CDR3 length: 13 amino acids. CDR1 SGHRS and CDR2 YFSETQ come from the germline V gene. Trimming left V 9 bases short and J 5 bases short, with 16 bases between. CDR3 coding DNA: TGCGCCACCTCTACTAGGGGGGGAGATACGCAGTATTTT. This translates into CATSTRGGDTQYF.

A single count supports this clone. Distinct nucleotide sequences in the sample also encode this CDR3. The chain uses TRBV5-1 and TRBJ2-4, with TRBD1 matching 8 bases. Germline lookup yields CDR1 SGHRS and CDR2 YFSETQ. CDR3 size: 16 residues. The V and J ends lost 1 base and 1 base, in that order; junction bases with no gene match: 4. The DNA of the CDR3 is TGCGCCAGCAGCTTGCCCAGGACAGGGGCCAAAAACATTCAGTACTTC. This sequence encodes CASSLPRTGAKNIQYF.

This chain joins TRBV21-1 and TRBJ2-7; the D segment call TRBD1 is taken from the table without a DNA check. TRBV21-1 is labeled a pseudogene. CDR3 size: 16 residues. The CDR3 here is CASSKGSLAGGYEQYF. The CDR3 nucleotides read TGTGCCAGCAGCAAAGGGTCGTTGGCAGGGGGTTACGAGCAGTACTTC.

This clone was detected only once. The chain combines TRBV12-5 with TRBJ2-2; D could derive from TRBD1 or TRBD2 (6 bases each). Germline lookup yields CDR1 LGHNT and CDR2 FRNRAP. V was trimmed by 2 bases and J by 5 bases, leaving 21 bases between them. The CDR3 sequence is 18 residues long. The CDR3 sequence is CASGLRGEAPMGTGELFF. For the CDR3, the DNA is TGTGCTAGTGGTTTGAGGGGGGAGGCACCGATGGGGACCGGGGAGCTGTTTTTT. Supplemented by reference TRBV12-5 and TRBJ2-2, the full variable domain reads DARVTQTPRHKVTEMGQEVTMRCQPILGHNTVFWYRQTMMQGLELLAYFRNRAPLDDSGMPKDRFSAEMPDATLATLKIQPSEPRDSAVYFCASGLRGEAPMGTGELFFGEGSRLTVL.

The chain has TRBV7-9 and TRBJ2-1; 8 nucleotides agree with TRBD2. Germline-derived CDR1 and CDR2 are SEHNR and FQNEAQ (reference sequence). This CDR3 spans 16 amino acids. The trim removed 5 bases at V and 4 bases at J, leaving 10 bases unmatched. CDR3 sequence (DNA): TGTGCCAGCAGCCCAACCCCCGGGACTAGTTACAATGAGCAGTTCTTC. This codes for CASSPTPGTSYNEQFF.

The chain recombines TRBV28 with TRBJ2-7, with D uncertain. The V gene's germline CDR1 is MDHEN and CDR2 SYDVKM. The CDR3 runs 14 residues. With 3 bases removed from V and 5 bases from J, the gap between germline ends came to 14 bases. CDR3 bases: TGTGCCAGCAGTTTGATCCCACCGGACCACGAGCAGTACTTC. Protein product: CASSLIPPDHEQYF.

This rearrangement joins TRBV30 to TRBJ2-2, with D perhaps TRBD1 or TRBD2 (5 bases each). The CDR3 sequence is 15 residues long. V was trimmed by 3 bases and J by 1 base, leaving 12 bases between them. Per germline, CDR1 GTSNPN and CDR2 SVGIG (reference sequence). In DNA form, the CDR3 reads TGTGCCTGGAGGGGGGTCAGAGGGAACACCGGGGAGCTGTTTTTT. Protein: CAWRGVRGNTGELFF.

CDR3 DNA sequence: TGTGCCAGCACCTGGGGGACAGGAGTCACCGGGGAGCTGTTTTTT. This sequence encodes CASTWGTGVTGELFF. The chain joins TRBV27 to TRBJ2-2; 8 positions agree with TRBD1. CDR1 MNHEY and CDR2 SMNVEV come from the germline V gene (reference sequence). The CDR3 has 15 residues. V lost 7 bases to trimming and J lost 4 bases; unmatched junction nucleotides: 8.